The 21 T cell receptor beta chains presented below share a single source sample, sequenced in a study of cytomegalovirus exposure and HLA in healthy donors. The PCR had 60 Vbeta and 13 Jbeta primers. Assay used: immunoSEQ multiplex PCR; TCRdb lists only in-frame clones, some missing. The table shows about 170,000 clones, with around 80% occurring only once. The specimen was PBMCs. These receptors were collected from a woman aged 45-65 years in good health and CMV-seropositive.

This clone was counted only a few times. The CDR3 region has the DNA TGTGCCAGTAGTATGCACGGTATGTACGAGCAGTACTTC. Amino acids: CASSMHGMYEQYF. V and J are TRBV19 and TRBJ2-7; unclear D gene. The CDR3 extends over 13 amino acids. V was pared by 3 bases and J by 4 bases, with 10 bases between. Germline CDR1 and CDR2: LNHDA and SQIVND (reference sequence).

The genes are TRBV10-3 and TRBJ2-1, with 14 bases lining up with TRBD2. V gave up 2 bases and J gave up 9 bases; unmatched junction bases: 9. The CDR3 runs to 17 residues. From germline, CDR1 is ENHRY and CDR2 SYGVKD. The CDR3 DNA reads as TGTGCCATCAGTGAGAACCTTGGACTAGCGGGGGGCTCTGAGCAGTTCTTC. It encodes CAISENLGLAGGSEQFF.

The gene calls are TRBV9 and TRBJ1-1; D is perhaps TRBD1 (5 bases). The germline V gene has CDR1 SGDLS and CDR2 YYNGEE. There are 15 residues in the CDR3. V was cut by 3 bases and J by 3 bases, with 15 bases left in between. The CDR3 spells CASSGGGGGDTEAFF. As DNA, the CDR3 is TGTGCCAGCAGCGGCGGGGGGGGAGGCGACACTGAAGCTTTCTTT.

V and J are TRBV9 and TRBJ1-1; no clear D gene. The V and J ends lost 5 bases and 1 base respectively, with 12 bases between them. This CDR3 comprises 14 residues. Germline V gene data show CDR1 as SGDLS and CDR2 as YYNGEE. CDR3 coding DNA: TGTGCCAGCAGTGTTCGTCCGGGGAACACTGAAGCTTTCTTT. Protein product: CASSVRPGNTEAFF.

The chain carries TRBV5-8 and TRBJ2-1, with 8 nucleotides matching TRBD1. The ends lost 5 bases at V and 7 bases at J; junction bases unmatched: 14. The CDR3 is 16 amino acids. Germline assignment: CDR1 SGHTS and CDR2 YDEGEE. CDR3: CASSLGAGGEWNEQFF. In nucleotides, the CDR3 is TGTGCCAGCAGTCTTGGGGCAGGGGGCGAATGGAATGAGCAGTTCTTC. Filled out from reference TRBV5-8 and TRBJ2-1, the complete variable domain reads EAGVTQSPTHLIKTRGQQATLRCSPISGHTSVYWYQQALGLGLQFLLWYDEGEERNRGNFPPRFSGRQFPNYSSELNVNALELEDSALYLCASSLGAGGEWNEQFFGPGTRLTVL.

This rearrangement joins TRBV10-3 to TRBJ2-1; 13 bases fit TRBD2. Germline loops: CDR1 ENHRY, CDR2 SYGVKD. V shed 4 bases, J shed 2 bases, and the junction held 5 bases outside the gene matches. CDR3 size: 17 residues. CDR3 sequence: CAISGTSGSNPYNEQFF. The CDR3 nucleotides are TGTGCCATCAGTGGGACTAGCGGGAGTAACCCCTACAATGAGCAGTTCTTC.

Here the CDR3 DNA reads TGTGCCAGCAGCCCAGAGGTACAGGGATTATACTTC. Residues: CASSPEVQGLYF. This sequence joins TRBV7-2 and TRBJ2-7; TRBD1 might be the D (6 bases). The ends were cut back, 5 bases at V and 13 bases at J, with 18 bases in the middle. The CDR3 has 12 residues. Germline CDR1 and CDR2: SGHTA and FQGNSA.

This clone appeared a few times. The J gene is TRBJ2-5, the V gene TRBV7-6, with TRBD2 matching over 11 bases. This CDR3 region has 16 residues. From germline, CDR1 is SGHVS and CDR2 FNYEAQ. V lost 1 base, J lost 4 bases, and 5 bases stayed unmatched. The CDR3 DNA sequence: TGTGCCAGCAGCTTAGTGGTAGCGGGAGGGCGAGAGACCCAGTACTTC. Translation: CASSLVVAGGRETQYF.

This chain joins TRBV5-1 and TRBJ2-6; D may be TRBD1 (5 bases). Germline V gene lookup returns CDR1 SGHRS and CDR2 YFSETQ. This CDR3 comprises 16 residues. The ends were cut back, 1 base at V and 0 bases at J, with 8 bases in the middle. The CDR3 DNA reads TGCGCCAGCAGCTTGCAGGGTATCTCTGGGGCCAACGTCCTGACTTTC. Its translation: CASSLQGISGANVLTF.

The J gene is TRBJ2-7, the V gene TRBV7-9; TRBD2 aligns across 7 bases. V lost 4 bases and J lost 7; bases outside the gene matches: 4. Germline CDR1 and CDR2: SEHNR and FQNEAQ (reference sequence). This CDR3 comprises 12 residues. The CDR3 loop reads CASSSLSGEQYF. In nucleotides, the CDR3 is TGTGCCAGCAGCTCTCTTAGCGGGGAGCAGTACTTC.

The CDR3 protein is CAISWGQTTDTQYF. The DNA for the CDR3 is TGTGCCATCAGCTGGGGACAGACCACAGATACGCAGTATTTT. This sequence joins TRBV10-3 and TRBJ2-3; 7 nucleotides agree with TRBD1. This CDR3 region has 14 residues. Germline V gene sequence: CDR1 ENHRY, CDR2 SYGVKD. The V and J ends lost 6 bases and 2 bases, in that order; junction bases with no gene match: 5.

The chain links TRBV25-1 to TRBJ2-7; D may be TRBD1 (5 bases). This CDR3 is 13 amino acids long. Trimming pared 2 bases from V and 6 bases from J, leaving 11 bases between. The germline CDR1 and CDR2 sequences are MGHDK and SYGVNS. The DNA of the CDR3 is TGTGCCAGCAGTGAAGGATGGGGCCCCGAGCAGTACTTC. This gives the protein CASSEGWGPEQYF.

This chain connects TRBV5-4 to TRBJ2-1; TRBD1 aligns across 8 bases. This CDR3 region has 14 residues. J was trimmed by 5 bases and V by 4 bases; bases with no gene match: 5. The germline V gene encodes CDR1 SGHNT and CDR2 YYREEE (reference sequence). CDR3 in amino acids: CASSRRDRNNEQFF. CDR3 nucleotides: TGTGCCAGCAGCAGGCGGGACAGGAACAATGAGCAGTTCTTC.

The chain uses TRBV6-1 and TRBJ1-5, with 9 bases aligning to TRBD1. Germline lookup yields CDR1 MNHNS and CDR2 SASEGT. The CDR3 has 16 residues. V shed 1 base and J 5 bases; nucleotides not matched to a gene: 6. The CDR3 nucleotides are TGTGCCAGCAGTGAAGACAGGGGGCAAAGGGATCAGCCCCAGCATTTT. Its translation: CASSEDRGQRDQPQHF.

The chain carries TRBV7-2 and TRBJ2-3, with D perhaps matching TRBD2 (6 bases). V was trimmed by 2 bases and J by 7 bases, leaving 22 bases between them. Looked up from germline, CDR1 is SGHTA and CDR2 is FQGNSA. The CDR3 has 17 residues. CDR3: CASSLTLSAGTGYTQYF. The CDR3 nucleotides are TGTGCCAGCAGCTTAACTCTGTCTGCGGGGACCGGATATACGCAGTATTTT.

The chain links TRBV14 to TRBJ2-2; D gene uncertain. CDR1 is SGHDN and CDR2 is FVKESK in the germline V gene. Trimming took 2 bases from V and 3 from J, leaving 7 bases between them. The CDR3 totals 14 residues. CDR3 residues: CASSQITYTGELFF. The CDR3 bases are TGTGCCAGCAGCCAAATCACTTACACCGGGGAGCTGTTTTTT.

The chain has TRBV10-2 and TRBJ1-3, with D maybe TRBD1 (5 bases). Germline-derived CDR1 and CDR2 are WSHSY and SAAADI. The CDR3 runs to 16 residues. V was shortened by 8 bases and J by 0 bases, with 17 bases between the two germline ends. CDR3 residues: CASDPVGHHSGNTIYF. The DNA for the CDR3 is TGCGCCAGCGATCCCGTAGGACACCACTCTGGAAACACCATATATTTT.

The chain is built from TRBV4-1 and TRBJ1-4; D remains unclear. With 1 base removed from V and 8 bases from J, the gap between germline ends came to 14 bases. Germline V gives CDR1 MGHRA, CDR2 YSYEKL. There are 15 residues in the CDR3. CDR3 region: CASSQGNAGGEKLFF. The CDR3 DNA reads TGCGCCAGCAGCCAAGGGAACGCGGGAGGAGAAAAACTGTTTTTT.

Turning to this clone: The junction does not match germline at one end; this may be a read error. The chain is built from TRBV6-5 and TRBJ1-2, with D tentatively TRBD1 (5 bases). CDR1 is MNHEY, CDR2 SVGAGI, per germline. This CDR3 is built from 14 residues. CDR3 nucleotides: TGTACCAGCAGTTACCGGGGGTCCTTCTATGGCTACACCTTC. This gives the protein CTSSYRGSFYGYTF.

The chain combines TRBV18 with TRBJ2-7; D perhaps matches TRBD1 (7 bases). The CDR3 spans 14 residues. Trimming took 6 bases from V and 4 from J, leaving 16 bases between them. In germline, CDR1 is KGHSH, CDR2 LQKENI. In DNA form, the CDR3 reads TGTGCCAGCTCCCTAGCAGGGGGAGGTTACGAGCAGTACTTC. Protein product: CASSLAGGGYEQYF. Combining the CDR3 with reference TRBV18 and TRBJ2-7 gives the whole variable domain NAGVMQNPRHLVRRRGQEARLRCSPMKGHSHVYWYRQLPEEGLKFMVYLQKENIIDESGMPKERFSAEFPKEGPSILRIQQVVRGDSAAYFCASSLAGGGYEQYFGPGTRLTVT.

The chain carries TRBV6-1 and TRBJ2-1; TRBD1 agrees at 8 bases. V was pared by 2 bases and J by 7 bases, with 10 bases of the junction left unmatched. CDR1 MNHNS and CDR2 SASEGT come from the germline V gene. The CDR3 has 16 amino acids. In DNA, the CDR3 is TGTGCCAGCAGTGAATGGGGTCAGGGGGCGGAAAATGAGCAGTTCTTC. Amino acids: CASSEWGQGAENEQFF.